One TCR beta chain is described in this entry. The record originates from a study of beta chain features in type 1 diabetes. The study reverse transcribed the entire isolated RNA, so it sequenced expressed TCRB transcripts. Sequencing used immunoSEQ multiplex PCR; TCRdb keeps in-frame clones, though not all of them. The sample includes around 500,000 clones, roughly an eighth of them seen just once. V lost 2 bases and J 9 bases, leaving 14 bases between the germline ends. The CDR3 covers 14 residues. CDR1 is MNHEY, CDR2 SMNVEV, per germline (reference sequence). The receptor was derived from a woman under 30 in good health. V and J are TRBV27 and TRBJ2-1; D not certain. The sequencing input was naive CD4+ T cells from blood. CDR3 in DNA: TGTGCCAGCAGTTTAGTGGTTTCCCATACTGAGCAGTTCTTC. Translating gives CASSLVVSHTEQFF.